The clone carrying this T cell receptor (beta chain) was recorded many times. As yet, its antigen is unknown. TCRdb re-derived calls from the reads in MiXCR, one entry per CDR3 protein. The sample shows about 770,000 distinct CDR3 sequences, almost 30% of them seen only once. The source of the sample is a study of T cell repertoires in cytomegalovirus infection. Study context: HLA-B-restricted CMV epitopes that are well studied, plus recently identified HLA-C-restricted ones, were used by the study. Signatures in public TCR beta sequences pointed to both CMV infection and matching HLA type.

General observations from the study: HLA-C-restricted CMV clonotypes gave the most frequent clonotype in two of eight donors.

Per germline, CDR1 SGHTA and CDR2 FQGNSA. There are 14 residues in the CDR3. The ends were cut back, 1 base at V and 4 bases at J, with 10 bases in the middle. The sample consisted of cultured CD8+ T cells from PBMCs, taken from culture after CMV antigen stimulation. The sequence was collected from a human donor in good health (CMV status not recorded). Some clones in this sample may be carry-over from other donors' samples. V usage is TRBV7-2 and J usage is TRBJ2-5, with D hard to call. CDR3 bases: TGTGCCAGCAGCTTAGATTTAGGCGTAGAGACCCAGTACTTC. It specifies CASSLDLGVETQYF. Combining the CDR3 with reference TRBV7-2 and TRBJ2-5 gives the whole variable domain GAGVSQSPSNKVTEKGKDVELRCDPISGHTALYWYRQSLGQGLEFLIYFQGNSAPDKSGLPSDRFSAERTGGSVSTLTIQRTQQEDSAVYLCASSLDLGVETQYFGPGTRLLVL.